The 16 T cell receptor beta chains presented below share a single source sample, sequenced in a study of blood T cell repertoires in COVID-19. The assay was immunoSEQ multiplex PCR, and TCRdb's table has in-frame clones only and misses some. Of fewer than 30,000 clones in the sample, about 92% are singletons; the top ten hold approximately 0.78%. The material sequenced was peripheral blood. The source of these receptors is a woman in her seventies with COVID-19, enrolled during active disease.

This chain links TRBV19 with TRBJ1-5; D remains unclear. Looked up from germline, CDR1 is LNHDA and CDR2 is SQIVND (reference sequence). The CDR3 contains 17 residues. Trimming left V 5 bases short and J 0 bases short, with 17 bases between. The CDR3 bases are TGTGCCAGTAGTGCCCCCCGGGATCCCTCTAGCAATCAGCCCCAGCATTTT. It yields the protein CASSAPRDPSSNQPQHF.

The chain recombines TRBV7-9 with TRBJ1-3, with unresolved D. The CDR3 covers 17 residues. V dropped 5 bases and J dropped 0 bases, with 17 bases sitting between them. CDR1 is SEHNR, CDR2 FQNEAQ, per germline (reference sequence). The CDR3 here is CASSVSVGTHSGNTIYF. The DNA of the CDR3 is TGTGCCAGCAGCGTTAGCGTCGGAACGCACTCTGGAAACACCATATATTTT.

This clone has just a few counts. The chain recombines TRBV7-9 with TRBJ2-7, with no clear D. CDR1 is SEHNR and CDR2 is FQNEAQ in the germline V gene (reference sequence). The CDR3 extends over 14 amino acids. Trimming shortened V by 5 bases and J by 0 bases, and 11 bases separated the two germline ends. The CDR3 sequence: CASSPPGSSYEQYF. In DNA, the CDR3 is TGTGCCAGCAGCCCGCCAGGCAGCTCCTACGAGCAGTACTTC.

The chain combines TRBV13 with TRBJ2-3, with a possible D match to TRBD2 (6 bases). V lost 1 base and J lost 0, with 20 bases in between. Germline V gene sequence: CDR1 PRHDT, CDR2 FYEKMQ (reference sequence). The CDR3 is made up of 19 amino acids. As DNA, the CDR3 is TGTGCCAGCAGCTTAGCCTCCTGGGAGGCGGGGAAGAGCACAGATACGCAGTATTTT. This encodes CASSLASWEAGKSTDTQYF.

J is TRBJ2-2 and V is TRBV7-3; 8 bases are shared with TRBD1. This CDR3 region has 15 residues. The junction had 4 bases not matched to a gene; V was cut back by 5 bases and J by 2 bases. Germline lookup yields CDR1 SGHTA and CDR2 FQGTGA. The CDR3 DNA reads TGTGCCAGCAGCCCCGGACAGGGAAACACCGGGGAGCTGTTTTTT. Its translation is CASSPGQGNTGELFF. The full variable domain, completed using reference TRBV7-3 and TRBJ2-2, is GAGVSQTPSNKVTEKGKYVELRCDPISGHTALYWYRQSLGQGPEFLIYFQGTGAADDSGLPNDRFFAVRPEGSVSTLKIQRTERGDSAVYLCASSPGQGNTGELFFGEGSRLTVL.

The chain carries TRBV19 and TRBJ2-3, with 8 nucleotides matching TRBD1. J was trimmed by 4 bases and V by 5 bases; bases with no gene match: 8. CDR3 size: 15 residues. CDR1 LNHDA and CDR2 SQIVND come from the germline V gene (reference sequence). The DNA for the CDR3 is TGTGCCAGTAGTCGACAGGGGATAGGTGCAGATACGCAGTATTTT. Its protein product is CASSRQGIGADTQYF.

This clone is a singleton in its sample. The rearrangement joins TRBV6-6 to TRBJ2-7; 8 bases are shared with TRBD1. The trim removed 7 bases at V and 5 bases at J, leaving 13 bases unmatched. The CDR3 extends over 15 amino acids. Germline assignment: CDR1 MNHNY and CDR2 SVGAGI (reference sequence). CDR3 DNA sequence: TGTGCCAGCACTGCCCAGACAGGGGTTATCCACGAGCAGTACTTC. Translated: CASTAQTGVIHEQYF.

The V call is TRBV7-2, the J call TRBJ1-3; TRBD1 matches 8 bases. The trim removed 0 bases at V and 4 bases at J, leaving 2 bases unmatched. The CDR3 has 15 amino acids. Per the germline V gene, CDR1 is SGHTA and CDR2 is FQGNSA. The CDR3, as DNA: TGTGCCAGCAGCTTAGCGACAGGGGCCGGAAACACCATATATTTT. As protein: CASSLATGAGNTIYF.

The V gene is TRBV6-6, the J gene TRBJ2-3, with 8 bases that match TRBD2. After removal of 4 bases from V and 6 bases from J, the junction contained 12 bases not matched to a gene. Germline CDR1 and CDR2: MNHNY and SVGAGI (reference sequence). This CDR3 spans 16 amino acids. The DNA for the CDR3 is TGTGCCAGCAGTTTGGGGTTCTTTGGCGGGAGGGATACGCAGTATTTT. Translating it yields CASSLGFFGGRDTQYF.

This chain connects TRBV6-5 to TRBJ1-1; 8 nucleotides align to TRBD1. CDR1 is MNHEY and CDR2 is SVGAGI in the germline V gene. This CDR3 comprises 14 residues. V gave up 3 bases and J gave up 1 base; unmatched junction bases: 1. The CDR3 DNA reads TGTGCCAGCAGTTATGGGACAGGGAACACTGAAGCTTTCTTT. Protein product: CASSYGTGNTEAFF.

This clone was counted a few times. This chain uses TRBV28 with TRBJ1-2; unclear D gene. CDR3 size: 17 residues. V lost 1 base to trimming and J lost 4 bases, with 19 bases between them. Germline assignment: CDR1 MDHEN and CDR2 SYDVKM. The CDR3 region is CASSLSGSRPGFYGYTF. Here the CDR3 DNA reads TGTGCCAGCAGTTTATCTGGAAGCCGCCCAGGTTTCTATGGCTACACCTTC.

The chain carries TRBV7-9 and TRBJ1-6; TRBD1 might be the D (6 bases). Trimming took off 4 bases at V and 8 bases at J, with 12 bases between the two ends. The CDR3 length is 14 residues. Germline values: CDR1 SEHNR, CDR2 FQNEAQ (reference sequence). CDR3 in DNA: TGTGCCAGCAGCTCAACAGGGTTGGATTCACCCCTCCACTTT. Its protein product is CASSSTGLDSPLHF.

CDR3 loop: CASTPQGMLETQYF. CDR3 in DNA: TGCGCCAGCACCCCCCAGGGGATGTTGGAGACCCAGTACTTC. The V call is TRBV4-1, the J call TRBJ2-5, with D tentatively TRBD1 (6 bases). CDR1 and CDR2 (germline): MGHRA, YSYEKL. V gave up 7 bases and J gave up 5 bases, with 17 bases separating them. The CDR3 loop spans 14 amino acids.

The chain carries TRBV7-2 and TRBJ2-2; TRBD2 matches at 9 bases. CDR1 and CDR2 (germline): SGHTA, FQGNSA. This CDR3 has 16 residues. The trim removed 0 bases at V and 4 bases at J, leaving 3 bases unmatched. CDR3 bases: TGTGCCAGCAGCTTAGCTAGCGGGAGCTCCACCGGGGAGCTGTTTTTT. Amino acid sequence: CASSLASGSSTGELFF.

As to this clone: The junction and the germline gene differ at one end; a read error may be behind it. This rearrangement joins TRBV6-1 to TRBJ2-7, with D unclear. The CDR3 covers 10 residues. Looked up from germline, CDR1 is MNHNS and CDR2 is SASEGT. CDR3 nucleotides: TGTGCCAGCAGTGATTTGGGCCCAAACTTC. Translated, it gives CASSDLGPNF.

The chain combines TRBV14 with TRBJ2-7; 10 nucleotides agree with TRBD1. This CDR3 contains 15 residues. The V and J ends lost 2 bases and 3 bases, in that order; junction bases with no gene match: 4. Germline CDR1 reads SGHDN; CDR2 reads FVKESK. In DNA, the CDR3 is TGTGCCAGCAGCCAACTAAGGACAGGGGGCTACGAGCAGTACTTC. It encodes CASSQLRTGGYEQYF.